The clone carrying this T cell receptor beta chain is labeled medium-sized. The antigen remains undetermined. CD4+ T cells that had been cultured provided DNA sequenced with the Oncomine TCR Beta short-read assay. TCRdb re-called the PCR reads through MiXCR, storing one row per CDR3 protein. The data show 15,000 to 20,000 distinct CDR3 sequences, approximately 31% seen once. Described treatment: approximately nine-day PBMC culture with coronavirus spike peptide pools or control peptides (ViraFEST assay). Germline V CDR1 and CDR2: SGHVS, FQNEAQ. The CDR3 runs to 14 residues. V shed 4 bases, J shed 3 bases, and the junction held 2 bases outside the gene matches. The data were taken from a study of vaccination and CD4 T cells after COVID-19. Study-level background: Control cultures were given a CEFX pool, an HIV-1 Nef pool, or no peptide.

This sequence was found in a human donor with COVID-19. The sequenced sample was cultured CD4+ T cells from blood. The chain carries TRBV7-8 and TRBJ2-1; 8 bases fit TRBD1. The CDR3 coding sequence is TGTGCCAGCAGCTGGACAGGGATCTACAATGAGCAGTTCTTC. It codes for CASSWTGIYNEQFF.